The following is a T cell receptor (beta chain) sequence with its context. The antigen is not known. The data were taken from a study of OX40 agonist ivuxolimab in advanced cancers. Overall study findings and caveats: Clonal expansion among partial responders at 0.1-3.0 mg/kg ranked near the lowest.

Profiled with immunoSEQ multiplex PCR; TCRdb holds only in-frame clones, not every one. Among around 100,000 clones listed, around 89% were seen once. Trimming shortened V by 0 bases and J by 9 bases, and 6 bases separated the two germline ends. There are 12 residues in the CDR3. CDR1 and CDR2 (germline): LGHNT, FRNRAP. This sequence originates from an adult with an advanced solid tumor such as melanoma, head and neck, liver or kidney cancer. The chain couples TRBV12-5 to TRBJ2-1, with TRBD2 as a possible D gene (5 bases). Sample: CD4+ or CD8+ T cells sorted from blood, taken in a trial of the OX40 agonist ivuxolimab. The CDR3 protein is CASGLVGLEQFF. CDR3 nucleotides: TGTGCTAGTGGTTTGGTCGGACTTGAGCAGTTCTTC.